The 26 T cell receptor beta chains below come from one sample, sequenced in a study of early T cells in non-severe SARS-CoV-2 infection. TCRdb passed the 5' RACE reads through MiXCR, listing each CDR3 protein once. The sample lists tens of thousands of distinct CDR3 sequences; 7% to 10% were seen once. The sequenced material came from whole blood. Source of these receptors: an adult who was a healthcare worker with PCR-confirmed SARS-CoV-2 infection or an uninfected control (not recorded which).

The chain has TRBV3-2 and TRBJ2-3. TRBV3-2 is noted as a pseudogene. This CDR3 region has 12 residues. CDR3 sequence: CASSQDVGTQYF. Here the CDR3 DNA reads TGTGCCAGCAGCCAAGATGTCGGTACGCAGTATTTT.

The CDR3 DNA is TGTGCCTGGATGATAAACTATGGCTACACCTTC. Translating gives CAWMINYGYTF. The chain couples TRBV30 to TRBJ1-2; D remains ambiguous. V dropped 4 bases and J dropped 2 bases, with 5 bases sitting between them. This CDR3 has 11 amino acids. Per germline, CDR1 GTSNPN and CDR2 SVGIG (reference sequence).

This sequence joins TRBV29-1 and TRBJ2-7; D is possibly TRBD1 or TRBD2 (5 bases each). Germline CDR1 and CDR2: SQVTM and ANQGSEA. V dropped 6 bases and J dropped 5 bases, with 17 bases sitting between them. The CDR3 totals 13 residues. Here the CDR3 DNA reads TGCAGCGTGACCCCCCCCGGGGCCCACGAGCAGTACTTC. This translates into CSVTPPGAHEQYF.

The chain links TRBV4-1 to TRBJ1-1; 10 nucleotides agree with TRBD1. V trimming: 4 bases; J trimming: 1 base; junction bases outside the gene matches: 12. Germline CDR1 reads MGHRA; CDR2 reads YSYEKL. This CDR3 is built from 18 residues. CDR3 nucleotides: TGCGCCAGCAGCCCCGAACCCGGGACAGGGGAGGAGAACACTGAAGCTTTCTTT. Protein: CASSPEPGTGEENTEAFF.

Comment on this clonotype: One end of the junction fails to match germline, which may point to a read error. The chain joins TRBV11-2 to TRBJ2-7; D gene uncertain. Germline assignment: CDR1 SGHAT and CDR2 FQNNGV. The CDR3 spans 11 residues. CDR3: CASSLEYEQYF. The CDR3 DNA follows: TGTGCCAGCAGCCTAGAGTACGAGCAGTACTTC.

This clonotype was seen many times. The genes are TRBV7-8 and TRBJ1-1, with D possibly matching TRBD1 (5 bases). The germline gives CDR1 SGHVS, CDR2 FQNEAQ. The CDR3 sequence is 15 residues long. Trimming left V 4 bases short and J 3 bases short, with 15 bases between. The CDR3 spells CASSSTLGAYTEAFF. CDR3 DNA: TGTGCCAGCAGCTCAACGCTCGGGGCCTACACTGAAGCTTTCTTT.

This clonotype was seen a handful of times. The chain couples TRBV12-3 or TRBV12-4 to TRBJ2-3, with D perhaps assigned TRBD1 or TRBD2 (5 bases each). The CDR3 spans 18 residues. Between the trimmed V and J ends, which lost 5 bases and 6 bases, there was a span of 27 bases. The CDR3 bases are TGTGCCAGCAGTCACCCCGGCCGTTATGGCGGAGAGGGGGATACGCAGTATTTT. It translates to CASSHPGRYGGEGDTQYF.

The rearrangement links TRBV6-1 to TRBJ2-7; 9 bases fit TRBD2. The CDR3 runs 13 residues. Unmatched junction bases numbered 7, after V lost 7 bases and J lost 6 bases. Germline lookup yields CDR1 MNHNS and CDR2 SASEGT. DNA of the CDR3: TGTGCCAGCATGGTCGATAGCGGGGGCGAGCAGTACTTC. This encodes CASMVDSGGEQYF.

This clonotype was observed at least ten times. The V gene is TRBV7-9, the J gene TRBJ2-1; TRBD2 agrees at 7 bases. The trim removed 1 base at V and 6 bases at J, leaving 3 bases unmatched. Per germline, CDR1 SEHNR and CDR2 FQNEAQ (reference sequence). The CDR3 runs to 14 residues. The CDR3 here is CASSLVREGNEQFF. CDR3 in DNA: TGTGCCAGCAGCTTAGTCAGGGAGGGCAATGAGCAGTTCTTC.

The CDR3 DNA sequence: TGTGCCAGCAGACGGACAGGGACGGCAGATACGCAGTATTTT. As protein: CASRRTGTADTQYF. This chain links TRBV2 with TRBJ2-3; TRBD1 matches 8 bases. CDR3 size: 14 residues. Germline loops: CDR1 SNHLY, CDR2 FYNNEI. J was trimmed by 4 bases and V by 6 bases; bases with no gene match: 6.

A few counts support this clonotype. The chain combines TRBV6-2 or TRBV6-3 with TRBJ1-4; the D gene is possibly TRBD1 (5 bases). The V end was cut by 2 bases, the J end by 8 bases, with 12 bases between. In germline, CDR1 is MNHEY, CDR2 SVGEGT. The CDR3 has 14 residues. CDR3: CASSYGGEGEKLFF. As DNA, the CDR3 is TGTGCCAGCAGTTACGGGGGGGAAGGGGAAAAACTGTTTTTT.

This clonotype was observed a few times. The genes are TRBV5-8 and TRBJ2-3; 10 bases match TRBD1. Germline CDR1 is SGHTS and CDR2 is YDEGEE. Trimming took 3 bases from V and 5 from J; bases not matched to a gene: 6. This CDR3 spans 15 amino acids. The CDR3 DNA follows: TGTGCCAGCAGCTCCGGACAGGGGGGGCAAGATACGCAGTATTTT. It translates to CASSSGQGGQDTQYF. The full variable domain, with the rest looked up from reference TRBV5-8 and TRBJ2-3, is EAGVTQSPTHLIKTRGQQATLRCSPISGHTSVYWYQQALGLGLQFLLWYDEGEERNRGNFPPRFSGRQFPNYSSELNVNALELEDSALYLCASSSGQGGQDTQYFGPGTRLTVL.

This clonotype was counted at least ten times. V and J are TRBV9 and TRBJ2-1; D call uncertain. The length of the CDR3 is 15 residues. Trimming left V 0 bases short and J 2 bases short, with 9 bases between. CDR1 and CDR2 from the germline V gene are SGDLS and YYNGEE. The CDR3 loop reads CASSVGRQTYNEQFF. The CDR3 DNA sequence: TGTGCCAGCAGCGTAGGTCGGCAAACCTACAATGAGCAGTTCTTC.

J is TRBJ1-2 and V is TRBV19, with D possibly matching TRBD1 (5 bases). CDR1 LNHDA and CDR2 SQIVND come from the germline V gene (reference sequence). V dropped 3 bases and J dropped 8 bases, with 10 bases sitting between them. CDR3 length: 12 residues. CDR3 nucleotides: TGTGCCAGTAGTATTTTGCGGGGCGGCTACACCTTC. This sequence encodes CASSILRGGYTF. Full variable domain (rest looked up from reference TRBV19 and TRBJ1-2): DGGITQSPKYLFRKEGQNVTLSCEQNLNHDAMYWYRQDPGQGLRLIYYSQIVNDFQKGDIAEGYSVSREKKESFPLTVTSAQKNPTAFYLCASSILRGGYTFGSGTRLTVV.

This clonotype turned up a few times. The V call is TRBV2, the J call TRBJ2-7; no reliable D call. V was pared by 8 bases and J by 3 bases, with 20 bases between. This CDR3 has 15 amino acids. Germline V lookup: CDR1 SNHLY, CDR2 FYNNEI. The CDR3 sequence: CASSALAATIYEQYF. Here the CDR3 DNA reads TGTGCCAGCTCGGCCCTGGCAGCCACAATCTACGAGCAGTACTTC.

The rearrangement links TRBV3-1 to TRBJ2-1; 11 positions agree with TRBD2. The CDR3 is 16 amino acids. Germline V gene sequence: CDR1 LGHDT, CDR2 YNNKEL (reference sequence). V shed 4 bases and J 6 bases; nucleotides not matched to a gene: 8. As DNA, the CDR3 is TGTGCCAGCAGCCTAATCACTAGCGGGGGTTCCAATGAGCAGTTCTTC. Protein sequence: CASSLITSGGSNEQFF.

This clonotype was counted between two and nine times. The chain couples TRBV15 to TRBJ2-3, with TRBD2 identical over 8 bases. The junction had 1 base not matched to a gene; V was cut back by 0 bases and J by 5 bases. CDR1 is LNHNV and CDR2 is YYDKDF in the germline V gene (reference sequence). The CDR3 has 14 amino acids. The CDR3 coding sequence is TGTGCCACCAGCAGAGATCGGGGGGGAGATACGCAGTATTTT. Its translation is CATSRDRGGDTQYF.

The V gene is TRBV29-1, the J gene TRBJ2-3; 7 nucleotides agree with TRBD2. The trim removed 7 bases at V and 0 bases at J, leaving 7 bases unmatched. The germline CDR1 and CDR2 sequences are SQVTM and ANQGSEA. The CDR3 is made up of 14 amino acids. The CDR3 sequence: CSGRGTASTDTQYF. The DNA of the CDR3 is TGCAGCGGGCGGGGGACGGCTAGCACAGATACGCAGTATTTT.

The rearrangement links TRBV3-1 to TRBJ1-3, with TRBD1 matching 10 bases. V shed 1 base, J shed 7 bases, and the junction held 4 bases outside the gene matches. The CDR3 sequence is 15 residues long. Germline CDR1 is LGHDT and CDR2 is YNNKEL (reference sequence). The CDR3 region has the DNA TGTGCCAGCAGCCAAGTAGACAGGGGGCTGAACACCATATATTTT. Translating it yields CASSQVDRGLNTIYF.

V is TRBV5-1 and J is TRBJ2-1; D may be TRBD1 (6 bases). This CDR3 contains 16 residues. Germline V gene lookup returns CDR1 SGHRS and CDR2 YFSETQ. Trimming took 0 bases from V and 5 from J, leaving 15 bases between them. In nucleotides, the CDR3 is TGCGCCAGCAGCTTGGCTGTGGGGGCCTCGGACAATGAGCAGTTCTTC. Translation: CASSLAVGASDNEQFF.

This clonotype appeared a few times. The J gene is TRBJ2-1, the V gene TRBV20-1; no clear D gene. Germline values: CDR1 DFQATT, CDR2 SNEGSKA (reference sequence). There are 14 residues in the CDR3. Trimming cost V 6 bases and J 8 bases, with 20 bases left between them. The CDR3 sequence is CSAMGNTYNDEQFF. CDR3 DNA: TGCAGTGCGATGGGTAACACCTATAACGATGAGCAGTTCTTC.

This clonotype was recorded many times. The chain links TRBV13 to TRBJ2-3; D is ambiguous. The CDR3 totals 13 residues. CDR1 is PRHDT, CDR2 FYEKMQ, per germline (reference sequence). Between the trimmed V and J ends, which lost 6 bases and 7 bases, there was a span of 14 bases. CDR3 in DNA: TGTGCCAGCAGTTTATCGGGTGAAAATACGCAGTATTTT. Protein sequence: CASSLSGENTQYF. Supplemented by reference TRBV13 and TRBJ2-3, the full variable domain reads AAGVIQSPRHLIKEKRETATLKCYPIPRHDTVYWYQQGPGQDPQFLISFYEKMQSDKGSIPDRFSAQQFSDYHSELNMSSLELGDSALYFCASSLSGENTQYFGPGTRLTVL.

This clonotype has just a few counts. CDR3 nucleotides: TGTGCCAGCAGTGGAAGGGACAGGGAAGTAGCTTTCTTT. It encodes CASSGRDREVAFF. The chain links TRBV2 to TRBJ1-1, with TRBD1 matching 9 bases. Per the germline V gene, CDR1 is SNHLY and CDR2 is FYNNEI. The V segment lost 4 bases and the J segment 10 bases; nucleotides outside the gene matches: 7. This CDR3 comprises 13 residues.

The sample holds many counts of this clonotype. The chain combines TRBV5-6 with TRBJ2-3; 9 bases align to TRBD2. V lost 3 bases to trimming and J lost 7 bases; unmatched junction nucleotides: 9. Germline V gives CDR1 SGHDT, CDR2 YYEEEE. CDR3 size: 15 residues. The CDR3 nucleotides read TGTGCCAGCAGCTCCTTAGCGGGAGATAGGCATACGCAGTATTTT. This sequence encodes CASSSLAGDRHTQYF.

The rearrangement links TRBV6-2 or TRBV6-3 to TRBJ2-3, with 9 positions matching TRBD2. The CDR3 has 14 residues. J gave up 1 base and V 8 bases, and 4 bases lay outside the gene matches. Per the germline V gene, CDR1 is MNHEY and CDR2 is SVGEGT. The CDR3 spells CASRAGGGTDTQYF. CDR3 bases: TGTGCCAGCCGTGCGGGAGGGGGCACAGATACGCAGTATTTT.

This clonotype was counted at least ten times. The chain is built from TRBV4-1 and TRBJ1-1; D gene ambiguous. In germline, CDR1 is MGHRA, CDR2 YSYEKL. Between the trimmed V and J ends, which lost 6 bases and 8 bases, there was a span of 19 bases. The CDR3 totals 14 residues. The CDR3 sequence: CASSQWTANKEAFF. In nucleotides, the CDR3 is TGCGCCAGCAGTCAGTGGACGGCGAACAAGGAAGCTTTCTTT.